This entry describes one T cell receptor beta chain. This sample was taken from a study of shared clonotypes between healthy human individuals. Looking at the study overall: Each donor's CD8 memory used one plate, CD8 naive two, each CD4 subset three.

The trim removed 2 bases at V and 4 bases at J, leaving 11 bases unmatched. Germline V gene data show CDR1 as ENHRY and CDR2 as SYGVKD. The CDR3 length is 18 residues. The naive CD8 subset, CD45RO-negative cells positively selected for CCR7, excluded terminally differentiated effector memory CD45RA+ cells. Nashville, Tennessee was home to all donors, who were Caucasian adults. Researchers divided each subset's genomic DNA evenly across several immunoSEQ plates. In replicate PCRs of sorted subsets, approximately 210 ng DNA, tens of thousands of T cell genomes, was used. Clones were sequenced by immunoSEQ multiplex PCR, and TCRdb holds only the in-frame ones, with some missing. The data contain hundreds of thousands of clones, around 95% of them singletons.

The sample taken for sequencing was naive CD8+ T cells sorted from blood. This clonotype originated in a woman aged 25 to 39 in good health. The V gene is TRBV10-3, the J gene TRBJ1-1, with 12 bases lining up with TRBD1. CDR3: CAISEGRDRGHSGTEAFF. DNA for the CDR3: TGTGCCATCAGTGAGGGGCGGGACAGGGGGCATTCGGGCACTGAAGCTTTCTTT.